This T cell receptor (beta chain) came from a study of T cell responses to AZD1222 COVID-19 vaccine. The method was immunoSEQ multiplex PCR; TCRdb's version includes in-frame clones alone and lacks a portion of them. This sample has 150,000 to 200,000 clones, with 88% found just once. To note about this clone: Its antigen is undetermined.

The study's findings and limits: Baseline seropositivity characterized only a handful of AZD1222 recipients. Repertoire collection took place solely once the T cell response had peaked. Unmutated regions of variants are reportedly targeted by nearly half of spike-specific TCRs. Spike-specific TCR breadth and depth both grew after two AZD1222 doses.

Trimming left V 2 bases short and J 2 bases short, with 9 bases between. The CDR3 spans 14 residues. Germline V gene sequence: CDR1 ENHRY, CDR2 SYGVKD. This material consisted of peripheral blood, taken 28 days after the second AZD1222 dose. The TCR comes from an adult who received the AZD1222 COVID-19 vaccine. V usage is TRBV10-3 and J usage is TRBJ1-1; unclear D gene. The CDR3 region is CAISEGRDNTEAFF. The CDR3 DNA reads TGTGCCATCAGTGAGGGACGGGATAACACTGAAGCTTTCTTT.